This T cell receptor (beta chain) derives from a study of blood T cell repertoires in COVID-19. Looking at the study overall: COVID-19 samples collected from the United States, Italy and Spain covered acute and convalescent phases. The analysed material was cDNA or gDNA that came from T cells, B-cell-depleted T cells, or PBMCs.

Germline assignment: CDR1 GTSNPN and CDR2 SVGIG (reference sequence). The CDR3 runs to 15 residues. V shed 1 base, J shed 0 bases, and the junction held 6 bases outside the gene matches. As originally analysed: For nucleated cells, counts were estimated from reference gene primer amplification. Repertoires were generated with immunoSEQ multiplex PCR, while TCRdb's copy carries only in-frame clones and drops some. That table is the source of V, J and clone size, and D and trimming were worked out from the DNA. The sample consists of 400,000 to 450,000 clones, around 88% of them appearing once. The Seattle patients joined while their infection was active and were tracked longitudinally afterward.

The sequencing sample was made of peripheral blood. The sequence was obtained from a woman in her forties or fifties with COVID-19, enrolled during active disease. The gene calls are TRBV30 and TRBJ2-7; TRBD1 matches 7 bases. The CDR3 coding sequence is TGTGCCTGGAGTGCTGCCGGGACAGCCTCCTACGAGCAGTACTTC. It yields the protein CAWSAAGTASYEQYF.